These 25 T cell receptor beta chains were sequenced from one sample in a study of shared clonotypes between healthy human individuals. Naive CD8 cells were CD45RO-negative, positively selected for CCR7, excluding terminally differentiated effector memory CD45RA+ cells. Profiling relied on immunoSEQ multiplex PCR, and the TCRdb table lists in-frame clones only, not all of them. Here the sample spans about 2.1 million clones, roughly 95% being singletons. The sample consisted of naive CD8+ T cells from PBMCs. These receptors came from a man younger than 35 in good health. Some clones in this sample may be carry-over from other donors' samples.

Written as DNA, the CDR3 is TGTGCCACCAGCAGATCCGGGACGGGGAGAAGCGATGAGCAGTTCTTC. This encodes CATSRSGTGRSDEQFF. The chain uses TRBV15 and TRBJ2-1; the D call may be TRBD1 or TRBD2 (5 bases each). Trimming pared 2 bases from V and 8 bases from J, leaving 19 bases between. The CDR3 spans 16 residues. Germline lookup yields CDR1 LNHNV and CDR2 YYDKDF (reference sequence).

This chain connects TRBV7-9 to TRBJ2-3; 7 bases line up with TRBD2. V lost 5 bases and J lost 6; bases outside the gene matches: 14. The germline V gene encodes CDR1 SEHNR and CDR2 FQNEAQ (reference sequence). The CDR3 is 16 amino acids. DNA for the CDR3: TGTGCCAGCAGCGGAGGGACTACACCTAGGGTGGATACGCAGTATTTT. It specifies CASSGGTTPRVDTQYF.

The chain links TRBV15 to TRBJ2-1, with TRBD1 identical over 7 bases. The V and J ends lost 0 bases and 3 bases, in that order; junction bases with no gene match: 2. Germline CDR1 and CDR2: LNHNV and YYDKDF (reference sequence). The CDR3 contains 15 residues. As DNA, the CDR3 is TGTGCCACCAGCAGAGAAGGGGACAGCTACAATGAGCAGTTCTTC. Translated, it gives CATSREGDSYNEQFF.

DNA for the CDR3: TGTGCCAGCAGCCCCCAGCGGGAGAGGGTCAATGAGCAGTTCTTC. Its translation: CASSPQRERVNEQFF. V and J are TRBV11-3 and TRBJ2-1; TRBD2 agrees at 8 bases. The CDR3 is 15 residues long. V lost 5 bases to trimming and J lost 6 bases; unmatched junction nucleotides: 9. The germline gives CDR1 SGHNT, CDR2 YENEEA.

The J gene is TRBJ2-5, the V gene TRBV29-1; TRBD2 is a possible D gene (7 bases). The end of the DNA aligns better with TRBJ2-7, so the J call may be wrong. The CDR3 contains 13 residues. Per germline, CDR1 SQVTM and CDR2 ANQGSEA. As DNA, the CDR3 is TGCAGCGCTAGGGGGGGAGGGTTCTACGAGCAGTACTTC. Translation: CSARGGGFYEQYF.

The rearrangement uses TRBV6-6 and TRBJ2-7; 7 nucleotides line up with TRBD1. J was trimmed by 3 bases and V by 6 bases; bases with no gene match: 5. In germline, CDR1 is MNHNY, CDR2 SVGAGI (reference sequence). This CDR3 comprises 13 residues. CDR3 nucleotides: TGTGCCAGCAGCCCCCCAGGGGGCTACGAGCAGTACTTC. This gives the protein CASSPPGGYEQYF.

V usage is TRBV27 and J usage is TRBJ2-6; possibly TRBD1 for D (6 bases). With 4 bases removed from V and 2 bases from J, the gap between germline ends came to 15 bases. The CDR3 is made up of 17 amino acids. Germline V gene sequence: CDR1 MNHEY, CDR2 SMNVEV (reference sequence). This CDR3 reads CASSSRTEKPGANVLTF. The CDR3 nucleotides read TGTGCCAGCAGTTCACGGACAGAAAAGCCTGGGGCCAACGTCCTGACTTTC.

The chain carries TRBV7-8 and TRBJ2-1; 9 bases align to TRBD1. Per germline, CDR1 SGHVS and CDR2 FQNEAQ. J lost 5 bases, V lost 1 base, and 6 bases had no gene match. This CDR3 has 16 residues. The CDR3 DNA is TGTGCCAGCAGCTTAGTCGGGACAGGGAGCCACAATGAGCAGTTCTTC. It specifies CASSLVGTGSHNEQFF.

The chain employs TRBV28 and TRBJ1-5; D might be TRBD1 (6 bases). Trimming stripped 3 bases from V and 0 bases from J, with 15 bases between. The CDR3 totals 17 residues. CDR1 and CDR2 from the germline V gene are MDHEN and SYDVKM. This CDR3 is CASSFLRGGPSNQPQHF. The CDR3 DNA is TGTGCCAGCAGTTTCCTCCGGGGGGGCCCTAGCAATCAGCCCCAGCATTTT. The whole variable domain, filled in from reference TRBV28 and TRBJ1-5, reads DVKVTQSSRYLVKRTGEKVFLECVQDMDHENMFWYRQDPGLGLRLIYFSYDVKMKEKGDIPEGYSVSREKKERFSLILESASTNQTSMYLCASSFLRGGPSNQPQHFGDGTRLSIL.

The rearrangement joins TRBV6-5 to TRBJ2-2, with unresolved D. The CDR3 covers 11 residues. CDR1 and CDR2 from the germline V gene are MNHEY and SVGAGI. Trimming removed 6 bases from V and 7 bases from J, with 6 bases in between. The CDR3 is CASSEGGELFF. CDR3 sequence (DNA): TGTGCCAGCAGCGAAGGCGGGGAGCTGTTTTTT.

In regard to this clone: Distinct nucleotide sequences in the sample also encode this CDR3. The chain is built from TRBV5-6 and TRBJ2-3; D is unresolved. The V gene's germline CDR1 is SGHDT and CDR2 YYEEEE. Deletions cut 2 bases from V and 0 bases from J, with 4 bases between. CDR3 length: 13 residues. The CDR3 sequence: CASSFGSTDTQYF. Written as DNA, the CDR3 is TGTGCCAGCAGCTTCGGTAGCACAGATACGCAGTATTTT.

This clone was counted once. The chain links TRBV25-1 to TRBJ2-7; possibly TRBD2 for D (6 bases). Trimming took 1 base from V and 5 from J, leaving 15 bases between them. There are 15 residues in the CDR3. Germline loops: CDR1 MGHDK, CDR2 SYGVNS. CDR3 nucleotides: TGTGCCAGCAGTGAATGGGACGGGGGTATGGACGAGCAGTACTTC. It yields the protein CASSEWDGGMDEQYF.

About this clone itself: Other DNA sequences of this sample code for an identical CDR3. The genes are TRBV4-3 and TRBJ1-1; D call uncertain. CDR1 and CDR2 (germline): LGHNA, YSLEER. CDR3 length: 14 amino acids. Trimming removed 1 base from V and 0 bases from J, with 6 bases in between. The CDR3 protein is CASSQGTVNTEAFF. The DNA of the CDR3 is TGCGCCAGCAGCCAAGGGACGGTGAACACTGAAGCTTTCTTT.

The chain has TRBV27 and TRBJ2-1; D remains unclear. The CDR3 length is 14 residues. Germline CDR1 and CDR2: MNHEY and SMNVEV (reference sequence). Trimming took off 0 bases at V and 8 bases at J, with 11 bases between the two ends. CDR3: CASSLSYLADEQFF. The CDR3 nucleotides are TGTGCCAGCAGTTTATCGTATCTGGCGGATGAGCAGTTCTTC.

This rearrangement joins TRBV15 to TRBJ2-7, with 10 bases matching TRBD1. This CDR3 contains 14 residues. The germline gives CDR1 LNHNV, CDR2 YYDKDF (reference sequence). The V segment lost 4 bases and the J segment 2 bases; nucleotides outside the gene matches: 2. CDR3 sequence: CATSIGQGAYEQYF. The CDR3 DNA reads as TGTGCCACCAGCATTGGACAGGGGGCCTACGAGCAGTACTTC.

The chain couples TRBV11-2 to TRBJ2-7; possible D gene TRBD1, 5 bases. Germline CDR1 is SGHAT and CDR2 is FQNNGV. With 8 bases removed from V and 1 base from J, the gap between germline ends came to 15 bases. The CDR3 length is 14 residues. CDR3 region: CASQGASVSYEQYF. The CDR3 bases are TGTGCCAGCCAAGGGGCGAGCGTTTCCTACGAGCAGTACTTC.

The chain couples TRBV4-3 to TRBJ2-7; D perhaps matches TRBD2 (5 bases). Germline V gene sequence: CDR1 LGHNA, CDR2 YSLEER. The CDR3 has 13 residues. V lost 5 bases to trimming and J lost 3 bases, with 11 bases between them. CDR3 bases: TGCGCCAGCAGCAACGGACTCTTCTACGAGCAGTACTTC. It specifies CASSNGLFYEQYF.

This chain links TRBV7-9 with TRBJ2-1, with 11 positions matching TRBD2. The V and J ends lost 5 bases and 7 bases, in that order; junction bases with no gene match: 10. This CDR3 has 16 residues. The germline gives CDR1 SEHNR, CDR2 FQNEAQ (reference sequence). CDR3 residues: CASSPPTSGTGNEQFF. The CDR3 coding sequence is TGTGCCAGCAGCCCACCGACTAGCGGGACGGGGAATGAGCAGTTCTTC.

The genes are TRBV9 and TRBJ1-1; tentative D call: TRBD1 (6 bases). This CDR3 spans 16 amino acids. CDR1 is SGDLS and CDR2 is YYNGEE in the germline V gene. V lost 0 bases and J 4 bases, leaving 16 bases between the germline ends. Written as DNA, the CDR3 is TGTGCCAGCAGCGTAGCTGGGGCAGGGGCGGTCACTGAAGCTTTCTTT. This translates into CASSVAGAGAVTEAFF. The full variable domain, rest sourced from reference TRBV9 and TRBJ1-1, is DSGVTQTPKHLITATGQRVTLRCSPRSGDLSVYWYQQSLDQGLQFLIQYYNGEERAKGNILERFSAQQFPDLHSELNLSSLELGDSALYFCASSVAGAGAVTEAFFGQGTRLTVV.

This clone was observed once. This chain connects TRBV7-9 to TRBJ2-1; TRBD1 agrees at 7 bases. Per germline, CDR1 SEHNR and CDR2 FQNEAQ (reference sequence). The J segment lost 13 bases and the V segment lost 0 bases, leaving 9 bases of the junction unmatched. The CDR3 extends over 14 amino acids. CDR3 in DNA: TGTGCCAGCAGCTTAGCGAACAGGGGCGCGGGCCAGTTCTTC. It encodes CASSLANRGAGQFF.

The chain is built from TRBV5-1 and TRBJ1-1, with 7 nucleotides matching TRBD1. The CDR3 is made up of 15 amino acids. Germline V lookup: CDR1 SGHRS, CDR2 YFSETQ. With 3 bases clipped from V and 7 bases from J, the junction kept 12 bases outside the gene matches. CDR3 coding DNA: TGCGCCAGCAGCTCTCGGACAACAGGGGAGGGTGAAGCTTTCTTT. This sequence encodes CASSSRTTGEGEAFF.

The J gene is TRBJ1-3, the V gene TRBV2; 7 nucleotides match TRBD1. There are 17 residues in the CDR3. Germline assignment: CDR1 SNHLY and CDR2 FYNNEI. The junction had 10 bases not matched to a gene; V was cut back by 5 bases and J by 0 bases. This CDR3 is CASSKDTGDYSGNTIYF. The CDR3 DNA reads TGTGCCAGCAGTAAAGATACAGGGGATTACTCTGGAAACACCATATATTTT.

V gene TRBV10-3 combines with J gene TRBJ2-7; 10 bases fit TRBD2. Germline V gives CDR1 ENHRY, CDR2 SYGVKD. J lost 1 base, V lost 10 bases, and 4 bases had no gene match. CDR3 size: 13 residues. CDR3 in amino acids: CATRTSGSYEQYF. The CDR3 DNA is TGTGCCACCCGGACTAGCGGATCCTACGAGCAGTACTTC.

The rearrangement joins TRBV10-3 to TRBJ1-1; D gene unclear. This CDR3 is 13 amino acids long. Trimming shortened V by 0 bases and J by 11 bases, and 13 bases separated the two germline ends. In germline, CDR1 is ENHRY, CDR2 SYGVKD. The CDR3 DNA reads TGTGCCATCAGTGAGTCGGTCCTCTTGGGGGCTTTCTTT. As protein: CAISESVLLGAFF.

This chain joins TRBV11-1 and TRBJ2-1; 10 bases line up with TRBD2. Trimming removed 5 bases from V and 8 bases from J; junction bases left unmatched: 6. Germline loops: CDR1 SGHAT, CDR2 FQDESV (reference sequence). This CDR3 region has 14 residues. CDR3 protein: CASSPSGRGHEQFF. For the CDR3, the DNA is TGTGCCAGCAGCCCGAGCGGGAGGGGGCATGAGCAGTTCTTC.